What follows describes a single T cell receptor (beta chain). The antigen is not known. The data were obtained in a study of naive and memory T cell subsets. The SP2 primer and nested alpha and beta constant region primers amplified ligated cDNA in four rounds. Reverse transcription of blood and skin TCR RNA was primed at alpha and beta constant regions. TCRdb analysed the 5' RACE reads with MiXCR anew, one entry per CDR3 protein. The table shows 45,000 to 55,000 distinct CDR3 sequences, with 4.7% occurring only once. A UMI-containing oligonucleotide was joined by 3' ligation to the TCR cDNA template. Study outcomes and limitations: Potentially, T cell activation and differentiation skew this RNA-based measurement.

Germline CDR1 reads PRHDT; CDR2 reads FYEKMQ (reference sequence). Trimming stripped 4 bases from V and 10 bases from J, with 14 bases between. This CDR3 has 13 residues. The sequence derives from a female donor in good health. The chain recombines TRBV13 with TRBJ2-1; D is unresolved. The CDR3 is CASSSAPGSEQFF. DNA for the CDR3: TGTGCCAGCAGCTCCGCCCCCGGGTCCGAGCAGTTCTTC.